The 27 T cell receptor beta chains in this list originate from one sample, sequenced in a study of regulatory T cells in long-lasting Graves disease. The time point was: newly diagnosed GD, antithyroid drugs for less than 3 months. The authors made the TCR library using RNA they extracted from PBMCs. Sequencing libraries for TCR beta were prepared with iRepertoire HTBI primers and Arm-PCR of CDR3 regions. TCRdb called the multiplex PCR reads again in MiXCR, with one record for every CDR3 protein. The table lists 400,000 to 500,000 distinct CDR3 sequences, around 16% of them singletons, with about 7.8% in the top ten. The same data also went into a second study, on T cells in Graves' hyperthyroidism and ophthalmopathy.

The input for sequencing was peripheral blood mononuclear cells (PBMCs), taken at new diagnosis, from a patient treated with antithyroid drugs. The receptor source for this set is a woman aged 40 to 50 with Graves disease.

The table lists this clonotype with a few counts. The chain carries TRBV20-1 and TRBJ2-1; 8 nucleotides align to TRBD2. Germline V gives CDR1 DFQATT, CDR2 SNEGSKA (reference sequence). The CDR3 length is 16 residues. The V segment lost 1 base and the J segment 7 bases; nucleotides outside the gene matches: 12. This CDR3 is CSARVVAGRDGNEQFF. The CDR3 nucleotides are TGCAGTGCTAGAGTAGTAGCGGGAAGAGATGGGAATGAGCAGTTCTTC.

V usage is TRBV6-2 or TRBV6-3 and J usage is TRBJ2-4; D is tentatively TRBD1 or TRBD2 (7 bases each). This CDR3 contains 16 residues. Trimming cost V 0 bases and J 11 bases, with 20 bases left between them. Germline CDR1 is MNHEY and CDR2 is SVGEGT. The CDR3 spells CASSYSPSGGVFLQYF. The CDR3, as DNA: TGTGCCAGCAGTTACTCCCCCTCAGGGGGGGTGTTTCTTCAGTACTTC.

As regards this clonotype: A far larger clone is off by one base, so a read error is likely. The chain employs TRBV11-3 and TRBJ2-1; 10 bases agree with TRBD2. Matching the DNA end better, TRBJ2-5 makes the J call doubtful. In germline, CDR1 is SGHNT, CDR2 YENEEA. This CDR3 is built from 16 residues. CDR3 DNA: TGTGCCAGCAGCCGAATAGCGGGAGGCCCCCTAGGGACCCAGTACTTC. This gives the protein CASSRIAGGPLGTQYF.

This clonotype was picked up many times. The chain links TRBV7-9 to TRBJ1-2; D remains ambiguous. Germline assignment: CDR1 SEHNR and CDR2 FQNEAQ (reference sequence). Trimming took off 5 bases at V and 6 bases at J, with 19 bases between the two ends. The CDR3 consists of 15 residues. CDR3 sequence reads: CASSPWRFTFDGYTF. The CDR3 region has the DNA TGTGCCAGCAGCCCGTGGCGTTTTACGTTTGATGGCTACACCTTC.

This clonotype was detected ten times or more. The V gene is TRBV28, the J gene TRBJ1-1; D is undetermined. V lost 0 bases and J lost 8, with 7 bases in between. Germline V gene sequence: CDR1 MDHEN, CDR2 SYDVKM. The CDR3 is 12 residues long. CDR3 amino acids: CASSLWTREAFF. In DNA form, the CDR3 reads TGTGCCAGCAGTTTATGGACGCGAGAAGCTTTCTTT.

This clonotype has ten or more counts. This sequence joins TRBV29-1 and TRBJ2-1, with TRBD1 identical over 9 bases. The junction had 17 bases not matched to a gene; V was cut back by 4 bases and J by 1 base. CDR3 length: 19 amino acids. Germline V gene data show CDR1 as SQVTM and CDR2 as ANQGSEA. The chain's CDR3 is CSVGPPGQGHIDSYNEQFF. The CDR3 DNA follows: TGCAGCGTTGGCCCTCCGGGACAGGGCCATATCGATTCCTACAATGAGCAGTTCTTC.

A word on this clonotype: The conserved phenylalanine or tryptophan normally closing the CDR3 is absent here, so this likely arose from a read error. The chain employs TRBV5-1 and TRBJ2-1; 8 bases are a match to TRBD2. V lost 1 base, J lost 7 bases, and 4 bases stayed unmatched. The CDR3 sequence is 14 residues long. CDR1 and CDR2 (germline): SGHRS, YFSETQ. The CDR3 protein is CASSLPGLGNEQFL. CDR3 coding DNA: TGCGCCAGCAGCTTGCCGGGACTAGGGAATGAGCAGTTCTTG.

This clonotype is a singleton in its sample. This chain links TRBV28 with TRBJ2-1, with 8 bases identical to TRBD2. This CDR3 has 14 amino acids. In germline, CDR1 is MDHEN, CDR2 SYDVKM. V shed 2 bases, J shed 7 bases, and the junction held 4 bases outside the gene matches. DNA for the CDR3: TGTGCCAGCAGTTTACAGCGGGAGAAAAATGAGCAGTTCTTC. It yields the protein CASSLQREKNEQFF.

At least ten counts were recorded for this clonotype. This chain's CDR3 is CASSPSGLASDTQYF. CDR3 nucleotides: TGTGCCAGCTCACCAAGCGGACTAGCTTCAGATACGCAGTATTTT. The chain recombines TRBV18 with TRBJ2-3, with 8 bases matching TRBD2. CDR1 is KGHSH and CDR2 is LQKENI in the germline V gene. V gave up 2 bases and J gave up 4 bases; unmatched junction bases: 5. The CDR3 sequence is 15 residues long. Looking up the rest from reference TRBV18 and TRBJ2-3 gives the full variable domain: NAGVMQNPRHLVRRRGQEARLRCSPMKGHSHVYWYRQLPEEGLKFMVYLQKENIIDESGMPKERFSAEFPKEGPSILRIQQVVRGDSAAYFCASSPSGLASDTQYFGPGTRLTVL.

This chain joins TRBV7-3 and TRBJ2-3, with TRBD2 matching over 11 bases. J lost 4 bases, V lost 3 bases, and 3 bases had no gene match. The length of the CDR3 is 15 residues. Germline assignment: CDR1 SGHTA and CDR2 FQGTGA. The CDR3, as DNA: TGTGCCAGCAGCTTCGGACTAGCGGGCCCAGATACGCAGTATTTT. Protein sequence: CASSFGLAGPDTQYF.

V usage is TRBV4-1 and J usage is TRBJ2-3; 7 nucleotides match TRBD1. The CDR3 is 15 amino acids. Looked up from germline, CDR1 is MGHRA and CDR2 is YSYEKL. V gave up 4 bases and J gave up 2 bases; unmatched junction bases: 6. The CDR3 DNA sequence: TGCGCCAGCAGCCGCTGGACAGGAACCACAGATACGCAGTATTTT. This translates into CASSRWTGTTDTQYF.

At least ten counts were recorded for this clonotype. The rearrangement links TRBV2 to TRBJ2-7; TRBD2 matches 8 bases. Germline V lookup: CDR1 SNHLY, CDR2 FYNNEI. The trim removed 0 bases at V and 7 bases at J, leaving 8 bases unmatched. CDR3 length: 15 residues. This chain's CDR3 is CASSEASSGSGEQYF. The CDR3 DNA is TGTGCCAGCAGTGAAGCTTCAAGCGGGAGTGGAGAGCAGTACTTC. The full variable domain, with the rest looked up from reference TRBV2 and TRBJ2-7, is EPEVTQTPSHQVTQMGQEVILRCVPISNHLYFYWYRQILGQKVEFLVSFYNNEISEKSEIFDDQFSVERPDGSNFTLKIRSTKLEDSAMYFCASSEASSGSGEQYFGPGTRLTVT.

Only a few counts were recorded for this clonotype. The CDR3 region has the DNA TGTGCCAGCAGCTTATGGGGACAGGGTCTTCTCGAGCAGTACTTC. Its protein is CASSLWGQGLLEQYF. The V gene is TRBV7-2, the J gene TRBJ2-7, with TRBD1 matching 9 bases. From germline, CDR1 is SGHTA and CDR2 FQGNSA. After removal of 2 bases from V and 6 bases from J, the junction contained 8 bases not matched to a gene. CDR3 length: 15 amino acids.

This clonotype was detected only a few times. This rearrangement joins TRBV19 to TRBJ1-3; 9 bases fit TRBD1. The V gene's germline CDR1 is LNHDA and CDR2 SQIVND (reference sequence). V dropped 7 bases and J dropped 0; count of bases not matched to a gene: 7. CDR3 length: 16 amino acids. This chain's CDR3 is CASNLDRGSSGNTIYF. The CDR3 nucleotides read TGTGCCAGTAATCTCGACAGGGGGAGCTCTGGAAACACCATATATTTT.

On this clonotype itself: A read error is possible here, since a much larger clone lies one base away. The chain recombines TRBV19 with TRBJ1-1, with 9 bases fitting TRBD1. V gave up 6 bases and J gave up 3 bases; unmatched junction bases: 11. The CDR3 sequence is 16 residues long. Germline V CDR1 and CDR2: LNHDA, SQIVND (reference sequence). In nucleotides, the CDR3 is TGTGCCAGTAGCCTCTCCATACAGGGGGCTGACACTGAAGCTTTCTTT. Its protein is CASSLSIQGADTEAFF.

V usage is TRBV25-1 and J usage is TRBJ2-2, with D perhaps given as TRBD1 or TRBD2 (5 bases each). V lost 7 bases to trimming and J lost 0 bases, with 15 bases between them. Germline V gene lookup returns CDR1 MGHDK and CDR2 SYGVNS. The CDR3 spans 16 residues. The CDR3 sequence: CASMWGKASNTGELFF. CDR3 coding DNA: TGTGCCAGCATGTGGGGGAAGGCTTCGAACACCGGGGAGCTGTTTTTT.

As for this clonotype: Since a much larger clone is just one base distant, this may be a read error. The CDR3 loop reads CASSLRAPRRSHEQFF. The CDR3 nucleotides are TGTGCCAGCAGCCTCCGGGCTCCGCGGAGGTCGCATGAGCAGTTCTTC. The chain links TRBV3-1 to TRBJ2-1, with D possibly TRBD2 on 5 matching bases. Germline V gene sequence: CDR1 LGHDT, CDR2 YNNKEL (reference sequence). Trimming pared 4 bases from V and 8 bases from J, leaving 21 bases between. The CDR3 runs to 16 residues.

The chain combines TRBV15 with TRBJ1-1; the D is unclear. The CDR3 is made up of 16 amino acids. Between the trimmed V and J ends, which lost 0 bases and 1 base, there was a span of 12 bases. CDR1 and CDR2 from the germline V gene are LNHNV and YYDKDF (reference sequence). CDR3 residues: CATSRDLSRPNTEAFF. CDR3 in DNA: TGTGCCACCAGCAGAGATCTATCACGGCCGAACACTGAAGCTTTCTTT.

The chain joins TRBV7-2 to TRBJ2-2, with 13 bases matching TRBD2. The CDR3 contains 16 residues. Per the germline V gene, CDR1 is SGHTA and CDR2 is FQGNSA. V was pared by 5 bases and J by 4 bases, with 4 bases of the junction left unmatched. CDR3: CASSPLAGGFTGELFF. In DNA, the CDR3 is TGTGCCAGCAGCCCACTAGCGGGAGGGTTCACCGGGGAGCTGTTTTTT.

Ten or more counts support this clonotype. The genes are TRBV12-3 or TRBV12-4 and TRBJ1-1; possible D gene TRBD1, 5 bases. V gave up 5 bases and J gave up 5 bases, with 12 bases separating them. The CDR3 is 13 amino acids. The CDR3 region is CASSMGGRTEAFF. The CDR3 DNA reads as TGTGCCAGCAGTATGGGGGGGAGAACTGAAGCTTTCTTT.

Ten or more counts support this clonotype. The genes are TRBV14 and TRBJ2-2, with D perhaps matching TRBD2 (5 bases). Germline V gives CDR1 SGHDN, CDR2 FVKESK. V was trimmed by 1 base and J by 6 bases, leaving 15 bases between them. The CDR3 sequence is 16 residues long. CDR3 protein: CASSQVSGRGSGELFF. The CDR3 DNA reads as TGTGCCAGCAGCCAAGTCAGTGGAAGAGGGTCCGGGGAGCTGTTTTTT.

This clonotype was counted only a few times. The chain recombines TRBV28 with TRBJ2-6; TRBD1 aligns across 10 bases. The CDR3 runs 17 residues. CDR1 is MDHEN, CDR2 SYDVKM, per germline. The V gene end was trimmed by 5 bases and the J gene end by 0 bases; junction bases not matched to a gene: 4. In nucleotides, the CDR3 is TGTGCCAGCAGTAGCTGGACAGGGGGCTCTGGGGCCAACGTCCTGACTTTC. It translates to CASSSWTGGSGANVLTF.

This clonotype was seen at least ten times. The chain employs TRBV6-5 and TRBJ1-1; weak D call: TRBD1 (6 bases). The CDR3 extends over 16 amino acids. In germline, CDR1 is MNHEY, CDR2 SVGAGI. The V and J ends lost 2 bases and 9 bases respectively, with 22 bases between them. The CDR3 loop reads CASSYGRGGRKAKAFF. CDR3 nucleotides: TGTGCCAGCAGTTACGGTAGGGGGGGCAGGAAAGCTAAAGCTTTCTTT.

This clonotype has ten or more counts. The rearrangement links TRBV2 to TRBJ1-6; TRBD1 is a possible D gene (5 bases). The CDR3 runs 15 residues. V lost 2 bases and J 5 bases, leaving 10 bases between the germline ends. Germline values: CDR1 SNHLY, CDR2 FYNNEI. The CDR3 is CASSERGSHNSPLHF. The CDR3 DNA reads TGTGCCAGCAGTGAAAGGGGCAGCCATAATTCACCCCTCCACTTT.

As concerns this clonotype: A much larger clone differs from this one at a single base, so this may be a read error. The chain is built from TRBV27 and TRBJ1-5; D might be TRBD1 (5 bases). The CDR3 covers 14 residues. V was pared by 10 bases and J by 4 bases, with 17 bases between. CDR1 MNHEY and CDR2 SMNVEV come from the germline V gene (reference sequence). Here the CDR3 reads CANKLTRENQPQHF. The CDR3 nucleotides read TGTGCCAACAAGCTTACCAGGGAGAATCAGCCCCAGCATTTT.

This clonotype has a count of ten or more. The chain uses TRBV3-1 and TRBJ1-4; the D gene is possibly TRBD1 (6 bases). V dropped 1 base and J dropped 7 bases, with 13 bases sitting between them. This CDR3 is built from 15 residues. Germline values: CDR1 LGHDT, CDR2 YNNKEL (reference sequence). The CDR3 sequence is CASSQARLGGEKLFF. The CDR3 bases are TGTGCCAGCAGCCAAGCGCGGCTAGGGGGTGAAAAACTGTTTTTT.

The rearrangement uses TRBV18 and TRBJ2-5, with 9 bases that match TRBD2. CDR3 length: 16 amino acids. CDR1 is KGHSH and CDR2 is LQKENI in the germline V gene. Losses at the gene ends were 2 bases for V and 3 bases for J; bases not matched to a gene: 7. CDR3 in amino acids: CASSPRMAGGEETQYF. The CDR3 DNA sequence: TGTGCCAGCTCACCAAGGATGGCGGGAGGGGAAGAGACCCAGTACTTC.